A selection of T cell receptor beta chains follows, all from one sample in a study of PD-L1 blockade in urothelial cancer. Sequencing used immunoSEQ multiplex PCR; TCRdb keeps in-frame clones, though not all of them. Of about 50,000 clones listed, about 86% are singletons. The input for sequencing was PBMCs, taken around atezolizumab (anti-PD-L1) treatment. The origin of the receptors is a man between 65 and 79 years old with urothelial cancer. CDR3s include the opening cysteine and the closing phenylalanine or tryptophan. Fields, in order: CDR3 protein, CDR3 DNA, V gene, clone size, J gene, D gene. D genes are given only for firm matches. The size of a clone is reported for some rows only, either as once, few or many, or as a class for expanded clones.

CDR3: CASSQDWSGGQYF
DNA: TGTGCCAGCAGCCAAGATTGGAGTGGAGGGCAGTACTTC
V: TRBV14
size: .
J: TRBJ2-7
D: .

CDR3: CASSLREGPGNEQYF
DNA: TGTGCCAGCAGCCTGCGGGAGGGCCCAGGGAACGAGCAGTACTTC
V: TRBV5-5
size: .
J: TRBJ2-7
D: TRBD2

CDR3: CASSSLQGQETQYF
DNA: TGCGCCAGCAGCTCCTTACAGGGGCAAGAGACCCAGTACTTC
V: TRBV5-1
size: few
J: TRBJ2-5
D: TRBD1

CDR3: CASSVVGGGSDTQYF
DNA: TGTGCCAGCAGCGTAGTCGGGGGGGGCTCAGATACGCAGTATTTT
V: TRBV9
size: .
J: TRBJ2-3
D: TRBD2

CDR3: CASSHRPGESTEAFF
DNA: TGTGCCAGTAGTCATCGGCCGGGGGAGTCCACTGAAGCTTTCTTT
V: TRBV19
size: .
J: TRBJ1-1
D: .

CDR3: CASSPTGGGQYF
DNA: TGTGCCAGCAGCCCAACAGGGGGCGGCCAGTACTTC
V: TRBV5-8
size: .
J: TRBJ2-7
D: TRBD1

CDR3: CASSTPGQGGFGYTF
DNA: TGTGCCAGCAGCACGCCGGGACAGGGGGGGTTTGGCTACACCTTC
V: TRBV5-5
size: .
J: TRBJ1-2
D: TRBD1

CDR3: CASSPWAANTGELFF
DNA: TGTGCCAGCAGCCCCTGGGCAGCTAACACCGGGGAGCTGTTTTTT
V: TRBV7-6
size: .
J: TRBJ2-2
D: .

CDR3: CASSGRLGGNEQFF
DNA: TGTGCCAGCAGTGGCCGACTAGGAGGAAATGAGCAGTTCTTC
V: TRBV6-1
size: .
J: TRBJ2-1
D: .

CDR3: CASSVGETTNEKLFF
DNA: TGTGCCAGCAGCGTAGGAGAAACAACTAATGAAAAACTGTTTTTT
V: TRBV9
size: .
J: TRBJ1-4
D: .

CDR3: CSVEGGSAEAFF
DNA: TGCAGCGTTGAAGGAGGGTCAGCTGAAGCTTTCTTT
V: TRBV29-1
size: few
J: TRBJ1-1
D: .

CDR3: CASGRGSGNAGEQFF
DNA: TGTGCCAGCGGAAGAGGGAGCGGGAACGCCGGTGAGCAGTTCTTC
V: TRBV6-6
size: .
J: TRBJ2-1
D: TRBD2

CDR3: CSAMGLAAYNEQFF
DNA: TGCAGCGCTATGGGACTAGCGGCATACAATGAGCAGTTCTTC
V: TRBV29-1
size: .
J: TRBJ2-1
D: TRBD2

CDR3: CASSLGEGVDTEAFF
DNA: TGTGCCAGCAGCTTAGGGGAGGGAGTGGACACTGAAGCTTTCTTT
V: TRBV11-1
size: .
J: TRBJ1-1
D: .

CDR3: CASSNKKGADTEAFF
DNA: TGCGCCAGCAGCAATAAAAAGGGGGCGGACACTGAAGCTTTCTTT
V: TRBV5-1
size: few
J: TRBJ1-1
D: TRBD1

CDR3: CASSLDRSNEKLFF
DNA: TGCGCCAGCAGCTTGGACAGATCAAATGAAAAACTGTTTTTT
V: TRBV5-1
size: .
J: TRBJ1-4
D: .

CDR3: CASSPAAPSQPSNTIYF
DNA: TGTGCCAGCTCACCAGCGGCACCTTCTCAACCGTCGAACACCATATATTTT
V: TRBV18
size: .
J: TRBJ1-3
D: .